This T cell receptor beta chain was retrieved from a study of cytomegalovirus exposure and HLA in healthy donors. Primers included in the PCR were 60 Vbeta and 13 Jbeta primers. Data came from immunoSEQ multiplex PCR; TCRdb stores just in-frame clones and leaves some out. The sample has under 95,000 clones; around 79% are singletons. Deletions cut 3 bases from V and 0 bases from J, with 9 bases between. The CDR3 consists of 14 residues. CDR1 and CDR2 from the germline V gene are LNHDA and SQIVND (reference sequence). Material for sequencing was PBMCs. The gene calls are TRBV19 and TRBJ2-7, with D perhaps TRBD2 (6 bases). This receptor was identified in a woman between 40 and 55 years old in good health and CMV-seropositive. The CDR3 DNA reads TGTGCCAGTAGTATTAGCGGACTCTCCTACGAGCAGTACTTC. Encoded protein: CASSISGLSYEQYF.